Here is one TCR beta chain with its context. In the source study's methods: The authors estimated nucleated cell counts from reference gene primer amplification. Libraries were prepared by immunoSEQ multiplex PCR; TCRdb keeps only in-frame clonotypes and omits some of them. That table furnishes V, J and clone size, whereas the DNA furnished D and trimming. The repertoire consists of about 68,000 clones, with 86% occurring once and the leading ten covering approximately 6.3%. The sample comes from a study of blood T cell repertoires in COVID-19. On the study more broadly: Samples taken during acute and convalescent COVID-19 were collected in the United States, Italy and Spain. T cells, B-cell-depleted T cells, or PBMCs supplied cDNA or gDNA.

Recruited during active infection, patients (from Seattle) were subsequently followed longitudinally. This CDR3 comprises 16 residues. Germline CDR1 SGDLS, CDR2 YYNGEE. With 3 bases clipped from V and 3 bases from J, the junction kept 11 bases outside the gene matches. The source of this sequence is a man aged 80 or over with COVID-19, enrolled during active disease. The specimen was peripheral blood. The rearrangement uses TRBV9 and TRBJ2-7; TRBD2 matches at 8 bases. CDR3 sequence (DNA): TGTGCCAGCAGCGAGGGGACGGGGGGGCTCTTCTACGAGCAGTACTTC. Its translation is CASSEGTGGLFYEQYF.